This TCR beta chain was retrieved from a study of CD8 T cells in ankylosing spondylitis. In TCRdb, the 5' RACE reads were re-called with MiXCR into one record per CDR3 protein. The sample has about 30,000 distinct CDR3 sequences; roughly 5.3% are singletons. This clonotype was counted many times. The antigen is undetermined. The CDR3 is 15 amino acids. Between the trimmed V and J ends, which lost 0 bases and 10 bases, there was a span of 20 bases. From germline, CDR1 is SGDLS and CDR2 YYNGEE. Study-wide results and caveats: A TCR beta motif made of fewer than ten highly homologous variants seemed typical of ankylosing spondylitis blood.

Sequencing input: blood, either unsorted or a sorted T cell fraction (not recorded which). V and J are TRBV9 and TRBJ2-7; D possibly uses TRBD1 or TRBD2 (5 bases each). This receptor was taken from a female donor with ankylosing spondylitis or in good health (not recorded which). CDR3 amino acids: CASSVAPGQGTEQYF. The CDR3 DNA reads TGTGCCAGCAGCGTAGCGCCGGGGCAGGGAACTGAACAGTACTTC.